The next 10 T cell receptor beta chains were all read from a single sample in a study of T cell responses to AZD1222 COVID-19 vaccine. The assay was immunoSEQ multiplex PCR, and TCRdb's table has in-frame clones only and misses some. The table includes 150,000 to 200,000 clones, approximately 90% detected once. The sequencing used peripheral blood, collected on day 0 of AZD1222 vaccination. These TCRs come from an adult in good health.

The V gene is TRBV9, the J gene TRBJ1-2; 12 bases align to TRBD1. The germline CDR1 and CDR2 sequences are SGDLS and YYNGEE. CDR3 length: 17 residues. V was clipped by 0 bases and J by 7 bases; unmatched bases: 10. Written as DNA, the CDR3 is TGTGCCAGCAGCGTAGAATTAGGGGGACAGGGGGCTAGTGGCTACACCTTC. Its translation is CASSVELGGQGASGYTF.

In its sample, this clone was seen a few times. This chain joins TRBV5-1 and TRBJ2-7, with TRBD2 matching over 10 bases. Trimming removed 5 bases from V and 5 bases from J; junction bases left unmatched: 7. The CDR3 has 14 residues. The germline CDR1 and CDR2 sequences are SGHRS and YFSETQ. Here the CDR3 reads CASSSGTSVNEQYF. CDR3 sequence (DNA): TGCGCCAGCAGTTCCGGGACTAGCGTCAACGAGCAGTACTTC.

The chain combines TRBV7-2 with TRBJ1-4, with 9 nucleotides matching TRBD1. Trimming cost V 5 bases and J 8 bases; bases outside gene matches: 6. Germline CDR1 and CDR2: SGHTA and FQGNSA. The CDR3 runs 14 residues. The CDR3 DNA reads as TGTGCCAGCAGCGAGGGACAGGGCAGCGAAAAACTGTTTTTT. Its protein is CASSEGQGSEKLFF.

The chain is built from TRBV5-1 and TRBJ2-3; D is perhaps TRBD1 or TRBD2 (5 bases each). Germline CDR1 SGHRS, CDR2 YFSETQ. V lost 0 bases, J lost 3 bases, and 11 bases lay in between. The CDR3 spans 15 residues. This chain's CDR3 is CASSLGDQRTDTQYF. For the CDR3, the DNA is TGCGCCAGCAGCTTGGGGGACCAGCGTACAGATACGCAGTATTTT.

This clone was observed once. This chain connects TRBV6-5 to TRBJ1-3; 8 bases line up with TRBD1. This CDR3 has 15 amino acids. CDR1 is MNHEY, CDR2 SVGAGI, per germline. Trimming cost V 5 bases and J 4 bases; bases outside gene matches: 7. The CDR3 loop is CASSRQGIYGNTIYF. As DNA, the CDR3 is TGTGCCAGCAGTAGACAGGGGATTTACGGAAACACCATATATTTT.

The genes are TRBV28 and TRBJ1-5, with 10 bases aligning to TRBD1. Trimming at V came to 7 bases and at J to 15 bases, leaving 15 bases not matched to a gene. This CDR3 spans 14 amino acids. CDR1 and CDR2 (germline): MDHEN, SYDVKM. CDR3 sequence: CASIRGTGADQPHF. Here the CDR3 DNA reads TGTGCCAGCATCAGAGGGACAGGGGCCGATCAGCCGCATTTT.

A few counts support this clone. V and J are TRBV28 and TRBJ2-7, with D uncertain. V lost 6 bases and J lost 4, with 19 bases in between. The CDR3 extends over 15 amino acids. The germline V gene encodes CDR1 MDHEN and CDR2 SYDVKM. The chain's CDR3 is CASSDIQVGSYEQYF. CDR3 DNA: TGTGCCAGCAGCGATATCCAGGTGGGATCGTACGAGCAGTACTTC.

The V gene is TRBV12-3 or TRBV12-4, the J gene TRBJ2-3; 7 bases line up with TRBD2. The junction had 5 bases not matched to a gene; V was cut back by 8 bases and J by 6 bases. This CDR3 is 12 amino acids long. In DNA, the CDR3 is TGTGCCAGCGGAGGCGGGGGTGATACGCAGTATTTT. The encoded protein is CASGGGGDTQYF.

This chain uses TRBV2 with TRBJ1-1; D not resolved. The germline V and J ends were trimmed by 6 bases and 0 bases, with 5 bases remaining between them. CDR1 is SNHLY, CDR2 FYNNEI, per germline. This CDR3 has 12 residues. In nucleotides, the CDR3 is TGTGCCAGCAGGGCTATGAACACTGAAGCTTTCTTT. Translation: CASRAMNTEAFF.

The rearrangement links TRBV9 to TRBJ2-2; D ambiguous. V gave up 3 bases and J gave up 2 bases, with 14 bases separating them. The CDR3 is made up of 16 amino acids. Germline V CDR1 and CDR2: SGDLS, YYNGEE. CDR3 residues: CASSASPSTNTGELFF. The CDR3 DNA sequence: TGTGCCAGCAGCGCTTCCCCCAGCACTAACACCGGGGAGCTGTTTTTT. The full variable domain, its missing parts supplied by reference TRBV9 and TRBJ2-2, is DSGVTQTPKHLITATGQRVTLRCSPRSGDLSVYWYQQSLDQGLQFLIQYYNGEERAKGNILERFSAQQFPDLHSELNLSSLELGDSALYFCASSASPSTNTGELFFGEGSRLTVL.